This T cell receptor (beta chain) was found in a study of blood T cell repertoires in COVID-19. Study details: Collection of acute and convalescent COVID-19 samples took place in the United States, Italy and Spain.

Using immunoSEQ multiplex PCR, the repertoire was profiled, and TCRdb retains in-frame clones only, with some absent. The data contain 350,000 to 550,000 clones, approximately 92% of them singletons. This CDR3 is built from 15 residues. Germline V gives CDR1 SGHTS, CDR2 YDEGEE. Trimming shortened V by 0 bases and J by 2 bases, and 11 bases separated the two germline ends. Participants, about 18 to 95 years old, spanned under 25 US areas. Recovered status applied to Cohort 3 donors who had two consecutive negative PCRs. It also applied to those with clearance or with symptom resolution. The receptor was isolated from a man younger than 45 who had recovered from COVID-19. V usage is TRBV5-8 and J usage is TRBJ2-5; D remains unclear. Sequenced: PBMCs or T cells enriched from blood (not recorded which). The CDR3 sequence is CASSLGPPVQETQYF. CDR3 in DNA: TGTGCCAGCAGCTTGGGTCCTCCAGTACAAGAGACCCAGTACTTC.